This T cell receptor beta chain was documented in a study of T cells after yellow fever vaccination. Study observations and caveats: Detected again after the booster were most primary-vaccination clones, at 96% CD4 and approximately 87% CD8. Weaker, the secondary response had a peak occurring faster, on day 5 versus 15.

TCRdb processed the 5' RACE reads anew with MiXCR; each CDR3 protein has one entry. The data contain approximately 150,000 distinct CDR3 sequences, 7.7% of them singletons. This clonotype was seen repeatedly, ten times or more. The target antigen is unknown. The source is a man aged 25-45 years who received the YFV17D yellow fever vaccine. The source material was CD4+ T cells sorted from PBMCs, sampled 5 days after the yellow fever booster vaccination.

CDR3 in amino acids: CASSLERGGLNEQFF. The DNA for the CDR3 is TGTGCCAGCAGCTTAGAAAGGGGCGGCCTCAATGAGCAGTTCTTC. The chain combines TRBV7-9 with TRBJ2-1; possible D gene TRBD1, 5 bases. Germline values: CDR1 SEHNR, CDR2 FQNEAQ (reference sequence). The length of the CDR3 is 15 residues. Deletions cut 1 base from V and 6 bases from J, with 13 bases between.